This TCR beta chain was profiled in a study of regulatory and conventional T cells in RAG deficiency. Regarding the study as a whole: Treg unique TCR beta sequences were about 92-fold fewer in Omenn syndrome and CID/AS patients than controls. Shorter CDR3s in all patient subsets; >90% Treg-Tconv overlap in Omenn. RAG-deficient patients showed markedly lower Shannon entropy and higher Simpson indices than control T-cell subsets.

TCRdb keeps only in-frame clones here, not all; method: immunoSEQ multiplex PCR. The data show 34,000 or so clones, with 75% to 90% seen just once and 12% to 15% held by the top ten. Trimming removed 4 bases at V and 5 bases at J, with 9 bases between. The CDR3 is 12 residues long. The germline V gene has CDR1 SGHRS and CDR2 YFSETQ. To note about this clone: Its antigen is not identified.

Another study also made use of these data, one on regulatory T cells. From that report: The PCR used 52 TRBV and 13 TRBJ primers. Patient repertoires had restricted TRB V-J pairs and skewed V and J usage, most in Tregs.

The rearrangement joins TRBV5-1 to TRBJ2-5; D unresolved. This TCR derives from a human donor in good health. Sequenced: CD8+ T cells sorted from blood. As DNA, the CDR3 is TGCGCCAGCAGCCTGGGAAAGGAGACCCAGTACTTC. It codes for CASSLGKETQYF. The whole variable domain, filled in from reference TRBV5-1 and TRBJ2-5, reads KAGVTQTPRYLIKTRGQQVTLSCSPISGHRSVSWYQQTPGQGLQFLFEYFSETQRNKGNFPGRFSGRQFSNSRSEMNVSTLELGDSALYLCASSLGKETQYFGPGTRLLVL.